The clone carrying this T cell receptor (beta chain) was detected only once. These data come from a study of blood T cell repertoires in COVID-19. In the study overall: T cells, B-cell-depleted T cells, or PBMCs supplied cDNA or gDNA.

Participants were aged about 18 to 90 years, lived in roughly 25 US areas, and enrolled virtually. Participant-given clinical history determined each cohort assignment. Some clones are missing from TCRdb's copy, which holds only in-frame ones; the method was immunoSEQ multiplex PCR. The sample yields 200,000 to 250,000 clones, about nine tenths seen once. This CDR3 contains 13 residues. V lost 0 bases to trimming and J lost 5 bases, with 8 bases between them. CDR1 and CDR2 (germline): SGHNT, YYREEE (reference sequence). The chain has TRBV5-4 and TRBJ2-5; TRBD1 might be the D (5 bases). The sequence was collected from a woman aged 40-49 years with acute COVID-19. Sequencing was done on a sample of PBMCs or T cells enriched from blood (not recorded which). The CDR3 DNA reads TGTGCCAGCAGCTTGGGGGGCCGGGAGACCCAGTACTTC. It codes for CASSLGGRETQYF.